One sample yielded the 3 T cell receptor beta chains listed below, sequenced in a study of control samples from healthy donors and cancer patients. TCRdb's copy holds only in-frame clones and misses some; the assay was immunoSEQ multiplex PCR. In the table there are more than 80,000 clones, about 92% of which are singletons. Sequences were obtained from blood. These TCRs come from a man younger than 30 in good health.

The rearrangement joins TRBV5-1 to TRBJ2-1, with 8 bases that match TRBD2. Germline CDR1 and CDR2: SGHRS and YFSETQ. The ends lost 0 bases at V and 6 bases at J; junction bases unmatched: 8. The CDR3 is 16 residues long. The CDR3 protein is CASSLAAGGTTNEQFF. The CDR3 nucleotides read TGCGCCAGCAGCTTGGCCGCGGGGGGAACTACCAATGAGCAGTTCTTC.

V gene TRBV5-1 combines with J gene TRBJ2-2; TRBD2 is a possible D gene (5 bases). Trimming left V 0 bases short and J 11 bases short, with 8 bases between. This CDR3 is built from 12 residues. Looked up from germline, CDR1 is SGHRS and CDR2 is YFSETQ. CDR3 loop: CASSLAGNELFF. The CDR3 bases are TGCGCCAGCAGCTTGGCGGGGAACGAGCTGTTTTTT. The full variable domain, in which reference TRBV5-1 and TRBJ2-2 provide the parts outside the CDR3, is KAGVTQTPRYLIKTRGQQVTLSCSPISGHRSVSWYQQTPGQGLQFLFEYFSETQRNKGNFPGRFSGRQFSNSRSEMNVSTLELGDSALYLCASSLAGNELFFGEGSRLTVL.

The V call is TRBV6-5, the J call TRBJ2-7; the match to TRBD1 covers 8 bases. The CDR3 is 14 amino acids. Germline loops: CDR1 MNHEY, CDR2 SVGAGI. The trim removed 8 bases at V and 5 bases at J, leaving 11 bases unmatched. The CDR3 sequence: CASADQGAINEQYF. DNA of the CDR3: TGTGCCAGCGCGGACCAGGGGGCAATCAACGAGCAGTACTTC.